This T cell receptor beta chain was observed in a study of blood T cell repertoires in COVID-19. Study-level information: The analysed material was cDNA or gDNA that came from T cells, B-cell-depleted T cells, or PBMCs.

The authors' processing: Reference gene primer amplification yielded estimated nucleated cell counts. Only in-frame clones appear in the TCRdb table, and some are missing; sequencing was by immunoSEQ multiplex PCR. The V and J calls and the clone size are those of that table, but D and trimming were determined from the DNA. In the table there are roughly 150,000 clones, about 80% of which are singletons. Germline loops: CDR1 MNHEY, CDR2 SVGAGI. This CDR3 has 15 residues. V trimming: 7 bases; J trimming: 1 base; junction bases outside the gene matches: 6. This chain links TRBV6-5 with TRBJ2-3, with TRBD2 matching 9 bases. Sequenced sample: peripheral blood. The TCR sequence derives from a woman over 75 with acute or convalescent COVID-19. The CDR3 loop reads CASTRIAGGTDTQYF. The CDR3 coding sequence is TGTGCCAGCACCCGGATAGCGGGGGGCACAGATACGCAGTATTTT.